This entry features one T cell receptor beta chain sequence. Use of 60 Vbeta and 13 Jbeta primers characterized the PCR. The repertoire was sequenced with immunoSEQ multiplex PCR; TCRdb's copy has only in-frame clones and lacks some. This table holds fewer than 150,000 clones, more than 75% found once. The CDR3 is made up of 12 amino acids. Germline loops: CDR1 SGHAT, CDR2 FQDESV (reference sequence). Trimming cost V 5 bases and J 7 bases, with 9 bases left between them. The data belong to a study of cytomegalovirus exposure and HLA in healthy donors. The sequence came from a man aged 18-30 years in good health and CMV-seronegative. The chain has TRBV11-1 and TRBJ2-1; D is unclear. Sequencing was carried out using PBMCs. The CDR3 DNA follows: TGTGCCAGCAGCCGAGTGTTTAATGAGCAGTTCTTC. Its protein product is CASSRVFNEQFF.